The next 8 T cell receptor beta chains were all read from a single sample in a study of T cells in Graves' hyperthyroidism and ophthalmopathy. RNA transcripts yielded amplified TCR beta CDR3 regions. Researchers ran a first-round RT-PCR on the TCR CDR3 using the HTBI primer set. MiXCR, run by TCRdb on the multiplex PCR reads, gives a single entry per CDR3 protein. The sample records 300,000 to 500,000 distinct CDR3 sequences, about 14% being singletons. Sequencing input: blood. The receptors derive from a man aged 45-60 years with Graves' ophthalmopathy.

A remark on this clonotype: This sequence may be a read error, since a much larger clone differs from it by one base. V is TRBV3-1 and J is TRBJ1-1; D unresolved. The CDR3 spans 12 residues. CDR1 and CDR2 from the germline V gene are LGHDT and YNNKEL (reference sequence). V was shortened by 4 bases and J by 4 bases, with 7 bases between the two germline ends. The CDR3 bases are TGTGCCAGCAGCCGATGGGGCACTGAAGCTTTCTTT. Encoded protein: CASSRWGTEAFF.

This clonotype was seen at least ten times. J is TRBJ1-2 and V is TRBV3-1; unclear D gene. Trimming shortened V by 4 bases and J by 4 bases, and 10 bases separated the two germline ends. There are 13 residues in the CDR3. The V gene's germline CDR1 is LGHDT and CDR2 YNNKEL (reference sequence). The CDR3 loop is CASSPGVFYGYTF. DNA for the CDR3: TGTGCCAGCAGCCCCGGGGTTTTCTATGGCTACACCTTC.

This clonotype was observed many times. The rearrangement joins TRBV28 to TRBJ1-5, with 8 bases fitting TRBD1. Per the germline V gene, CDR1 is MDHEN and CDR2 is SYDVKM. This CDR3 comprises 15 residues. Unmatched junction bases numbered 9, after V lost 5 bases and J lost 6 bases. CDR3 nucleotides: TGTGCCAGCAGTCCCCCCAGGGGGCTTGGTCAGCCCCAGCATTTT. It yields the protein CASSPPRGLGQPQHF.

CDR3 bases: TGCAGCGTCGCGGGACAAGAAACCACTGAAGCTTTCTTT. It specifies CSVAGQETTEAFF. V and J are TRBV29-1 and TRBJ1-1, with a weak D call TRBD1 (6 bases). Germline V CDR1 and CDR2: SQVTM, ANQGSEA. The V gene lost 6 bases and the J gene lost 4 bases, with 15 bases spanning the gap. This CDR3 region has 13 residues. The whole variable domain, remainder taken from reference TRBV29-1 and TRBJ1-1, is SAVISQKPSRDICQRGTSLTIQCQVDSQVTMMFWYRQQPGQSLTLIATANQGSEATYESGFVIDKFPISRPNLTFSTLTVSNMSPEDSSIYLCSVAGQETTEAFFGQGTRLTVV.

The V gene is TRBV7-3, the J gene TRBJ2-7, with 11 bases that match TRBD2. With 5 bases clipped from V and 3 bases from J, the junction kept 9 bases outside the gene matches. Germline lookup yields CDR1 SGHTA and CDR2 FQGTGA. The CDR3 covers 16 residues. The CDR3 reads CASSRYGTSGRYEQYF. CDR3 nucleotide sequence: TGTGCCAGCAGCCGATACGGGACTAGCGGACGCTACGAGCAGTACTTC.

This chain joins TRBV6-5 and TRBJ2-3; D remains unclear. V dropped 0 bases and J dropped 6 bases, with 13 bases sitting between them. The CDR3 spans 15 residues. Looked up from germline, CDR1 is MNHEY and CDR2 is SVGAGI. DNA for the CDR3: TGTGCCAGCAGTTACTCGGCAGGCCACGGGGATACGCAGTATTTT. This translates into CASSYSAGHGDTQYF.

This clonotype occurred many times. This chain connects TRBV10-3 to TRBJ2-7, with 15 bases aligning to TRBD2. The CDR3 totals 18 residues. The V segment lost 2 bases and the J segment 6 bases; nucleotides outside the gene matches: 11. Germline CDR1 and CDR2: ENHRY and SYGVKD. This CDR3 reads CAISEGGLAGGPLGEQYF. CDR3 DNA sequence: TGTGCCATCAGTGAGGGGGGACTAGCGGGAGGCCCCTTGGGCGAGCAGTACTTC.

This clonotype has ten or more counts. This chain uses TRBV10-3 with TRBJ2-7, with 10 bases lining up with TRBD1. The germline V gene encodes CDR1 ENHRY and CDR2 SYGVKD. Trimming removed 0 bases from V and 2 bases from J; junction bases left unmatched: 4. The CDR3 runs 16 residues. The CDR3 DNA sequence: TGTGCCATCAGTGAGTCTGGACAGGGGGTTACCTACGAGCAGTACTTC. This translates into CAISESGQGVTYEQYF.